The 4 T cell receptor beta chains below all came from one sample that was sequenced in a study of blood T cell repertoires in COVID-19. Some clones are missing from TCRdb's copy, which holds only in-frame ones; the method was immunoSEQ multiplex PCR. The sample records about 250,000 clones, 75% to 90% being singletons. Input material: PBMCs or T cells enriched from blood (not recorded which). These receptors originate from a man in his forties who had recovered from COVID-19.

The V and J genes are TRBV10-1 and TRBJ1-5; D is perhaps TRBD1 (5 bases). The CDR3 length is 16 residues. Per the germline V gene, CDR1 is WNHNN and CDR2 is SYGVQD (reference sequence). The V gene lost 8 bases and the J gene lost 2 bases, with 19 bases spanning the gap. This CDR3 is CASQKPNRGGNQPQHF. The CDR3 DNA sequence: TGCGCCAGCCAAAAGCCCAATCGGGGGGGCAATCAGCCCCAGCATTTT.

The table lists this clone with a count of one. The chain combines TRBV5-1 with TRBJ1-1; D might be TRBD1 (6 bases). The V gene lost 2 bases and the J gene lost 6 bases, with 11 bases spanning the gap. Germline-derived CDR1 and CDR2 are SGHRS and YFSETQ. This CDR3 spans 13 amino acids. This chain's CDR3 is CASSFQTGSEAFF. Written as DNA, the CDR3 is TGCGCCAGCAGCTTTCAGACAGGTTCTGAAGCTTTCTTT.

CDR3 residues: CASSPEGALAKNIQYF. CDR3 nucleotide sequence: TGTGCCAGCTCCCCGGAGGGGGCCCTAGCCAAAAACATTCAGTACTTC. The chain employs TRBV18 and TRBJ2-4, with D possibly TRBD1 on 7 matching bases. Deletions cut 6 bases from V and 0 bases from J, with 15 bases between. CDR3 length: 16 amino acids. The germline V gene has CDR1 KGHSH and CDR2 LQKENI. The full variable domain, its missing parts supplied by reference TRBV18 and TRBJ2-4, is NAGVMQNPRHLVRRRGQEARLRCSPMKGHSHVYWYRQLPEEGLKFMVYLQKENIIDESGMPKERFSAEFPKEGPSILRIQQVVRGDSAAYFCASSPEGALAKNIQYFGAGTRLSVL.

CDR3 DNA: TGTGCCATCAGAAAGAGAACGGGACTAGCGGGACCCTCGGGGAATGAGCAGTTCTTC. The encoded protein is CAIRKRTGLAGPSGNEQFF. This sequence joins TRBV10-3 and TRBJ2-1, with TRBD2 identical over 13 bases. This CDR3 is built from 19 residues. Looked up from germline, CDR1 is ENHRY and CDR2 is SYGVKD. V dropped 6 bases and J dropped 7; count of bases not matched to a gene: 18.